This T cell receptor beta chain is drawn from a study of regulatory T cells in long-lasting Graves disease (dated by TCRdb to about 2021). Regarding the study in general: In the newly diagnosed Graves' disease group, patients had been taking antithyroid drugs for less than 3 months. Patients with persistent Graves' disease were compared with patients with newly diagnosed Graves' disease using TCR sequencing and RNA sequencing of peripheral blood. The study took place in China and was registered as a clinical trial. TCR sequencing covered about 13 persistent and some 20 newly diagnosed Graves' disease patients, 33 samples in total. Points the paper makes about the study in general: The study examined only peripheral blood because the primary lesion, thyroid tissue, could not be accessed. Patients with persistent disease shared more public clonotypes (about 3,000) than newly diagnosed patients did (around 930). As a limitation, the authors acknowledged that the small sample size may reduce accuracy. Persistent Graves' disease patients showed lower TCR Shannon entropy and fewer highly expanded clones than newly diagnosed patients, suggesting clonal expansion. TRBV28, TRBJ1-2 and TRBJ2-5 were preferentially used in persistent disease, while TRBV20-1 and TRBJ2-1 were favored in newly diagnosed disease. Only the TCR beta chain was sequenced and analyzed.

The meaning of the sample's time point label: newly diagnosed GD, antithyroid drugs for less than 3 months. For both TCR sequencing and RNA sequencing, RNA was extracted from PBMCs in TRIzol. The diagnosis of Graves' disease followed American Thyroid Association guidelines. Patients were recruited from an endocrinology department in Xi'an, China. Each patient gave around 9 milliliters of peripheral blood, collected in an EDTA anticoagulant tube. Ficoll Paque Plus density gradient separation was used to isolate PBMCs, and no additional T cell sorting was done. RNA quality was checked with an Agilent 2100 Bioanalyzer and agarose gel, and concentration with a NanoDrop 2000. Library prep was done by multiplex PCR. Sequenced using an Illumina HiSeq 4000. TCR beta libraries were built with iRepertoire HTBI primers and Arm-PCR amplification of CDR3 regions. Gel purification was performed on PCR products prior to sequencing. On the authors' methods: A total of under 80 TRBV and more than twelve TRBJ segments were identified across samples and were used for gene usage analysis of CDR3 amino acid clonotypes. Filtered high-quality paired reads were merged into contigs using COPE and FqMerger. BLAST was used to align contigs to IMGT TRBV, TRBD and TRBJ reference genes, with CDR3 defined following IMGT. Clonotypes above 0.1% frequency were classified as highly expanded clones. Shannon entropy was used to measure repertoire diversity, and the Gini coefficient was used to measure V-J evenness. Public clonotypes were defined as clonotypes shared by more than one individual. Starting from the raw public reads, TCRdb applied fastp trimming at Q25, assembled clones with MiXCR and retained in-frame beta chains. One record per CDR3 amino acid sequence lists the most common genes and DNA. These V and J calls rely on TCRdb rather than the paper's analysis. The table for this sample lists a few hundred thousand distinct CDR3 sequences; around 20% of them were counted only once. The top ten clonotypes cover approximately 15% of the sample.

This clonotype was seen a single time. Which antigen it targets is not known. Base qualities were left out, and no much larger clone turns up one base away. Evidence from a single read is weak. Spanning cysteine to phenylalanine, the CDR3 consists of 15 amino acids. The entry retains the CDR3 DNA only, 45 bases that are in frame from base 1. V is pared back by 5 bases and J by 0 bases, with 10 bases lying between the germline termini. Via the germline V gene, CDR1 is MNHNS and CDR2 SASEGT. The material sequenced was peripheral blood mononuclear cells (PBMCs), taken at new diagnosis, from a patient treated with antithyroid drugs. The rearrangement joined TRBV6-1 to TRBJ1-4; tentative D gene TRBD1, with 5 bases matching. This receptor was identified in a female donor with Graves disease. The DNA sequence is as follows: TGTGCCAGCAGTCAGGACACAGCAACTAATGAAAAACTGTTTTTT. Translated, this gives CASSQDTATNEKLFF.